Each of the 4 T cell receptor beta chains below was sequenced from the same sample in a study of blood T cells in healthy people across ages. With a J-beta primer mix and a sample-barcoded 5' primer, a second PCR ran about 7 to 11 cycles. TCRdb ran MiXCR on the 5' RACE reads and lists one entry per CDR3 protein. The sample yields approximately 800,000 distinct CDR3 sequences, roughly 24% seen once. Separately, the same data were catalogued under a study of T cells of mothers and their children.

Sequenced material: blood. All receptors derive from a boy aged 5-17 years in good health.

The gene calls are TRBV10-3 and TRBJ2-1; D gene uncertain. CDR1 ENHRY and CDR2 SYGVKD come from the germline V gene. The CDR3 is 15 residues long. Trimming removed 2 bases from V and 0 bases from J, with 8 bases in between. This chain's CDR3 is CAISEDTDSYNEQFF. The CDR3 nucleotides are TGTGCCATCAGTGAGGACACAGACTCCTACAATGAGCAGTTCTTC.

Many counts were recorded for this clonotype. The chain is built from TRBV5-1 and TRBJ2-5; TRBD1 matches at 7 bases. CDR1 and CDR2 from the germline V gene are SGHRS and YFSETQ. The J segment lost 1 base and the V segment lost 3 bases, leaving 3 bases of the junction unmatched. This CDR3 contains 14 residues. Written as DNA, the CDR3 is TGCGCCAGCAGCTCCGGACAGGCCCAAGAGACCCAGTACTTC. It codes for CASSSGQAQETQYF.

The V and J genes are TRBV5-1 and TRBJ2-1, with 8 bases aligning to TRBD1. Trimming at V came to 4 bases and at J to 7 bases, leaving 7 bases not matched to a gene. Germline V lookup: CDR1 SGHRS, CDR2 YFSETQ. This CDR3 region has 14 residues. Here the CDR3 DNA reads TGCGCCAGCAGCACGCAGGGGGCGGGGAATGAGCAGTTCTTC. This translates into CASSTQGAGNEQFF.

The table lists this clonotype with a few counts. The chain links TRBV27 to TRBJ1-4; D gene uncertain. The germline gives CDR1 MNHEY, CDR2 SMNVEV (reference sequence). Trimming stripped 0 bases from V and 0 bases from J, with 8 bases between. The length of the CDR3 is 16 residues. CDR3 sequence (DNA): TGTGCCAGCAGTTTATCCCCTTCAGCAACTAATGAAAAACTGTTTTTT. It yields the protein CASSLSPSATNEKLFF.